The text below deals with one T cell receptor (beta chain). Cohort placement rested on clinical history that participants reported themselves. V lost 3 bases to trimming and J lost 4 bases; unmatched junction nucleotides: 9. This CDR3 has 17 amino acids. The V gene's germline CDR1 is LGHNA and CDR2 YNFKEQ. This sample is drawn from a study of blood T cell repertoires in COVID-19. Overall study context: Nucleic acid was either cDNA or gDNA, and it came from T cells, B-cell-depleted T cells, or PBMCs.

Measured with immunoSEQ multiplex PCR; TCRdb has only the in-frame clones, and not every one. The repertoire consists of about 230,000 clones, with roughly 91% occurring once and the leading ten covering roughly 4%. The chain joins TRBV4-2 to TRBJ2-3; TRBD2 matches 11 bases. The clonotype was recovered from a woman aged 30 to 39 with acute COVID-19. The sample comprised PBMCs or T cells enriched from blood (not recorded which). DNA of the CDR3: TGTGCCAGCAGCCAGAGAATTAGCGGGGGGGCCGCAGATACGCAGTATTTT. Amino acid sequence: CASSQRISGGAADTQYF.